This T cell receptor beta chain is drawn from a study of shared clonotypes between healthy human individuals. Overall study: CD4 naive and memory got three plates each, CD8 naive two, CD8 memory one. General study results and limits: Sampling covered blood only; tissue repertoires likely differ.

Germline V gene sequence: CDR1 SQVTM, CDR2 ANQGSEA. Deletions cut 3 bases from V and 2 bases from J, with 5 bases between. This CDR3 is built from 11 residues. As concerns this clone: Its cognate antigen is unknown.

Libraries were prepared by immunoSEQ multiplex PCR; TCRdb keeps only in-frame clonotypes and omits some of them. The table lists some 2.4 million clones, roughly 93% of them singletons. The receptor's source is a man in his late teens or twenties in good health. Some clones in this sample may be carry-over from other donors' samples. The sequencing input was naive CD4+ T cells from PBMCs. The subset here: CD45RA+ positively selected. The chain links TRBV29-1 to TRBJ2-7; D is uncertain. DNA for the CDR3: TGCAGCGTTGAGAGTACCTACGAGCAGTACTTC. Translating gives CSVESTYEQYF.